This T cell receptor (beta chain) was sequenced in a study of blood T cell repertoires in COVID-19. Turning to the study itself: The United States, Italy and Spain supplied acute and convalescent COVID-19 samples. From T cells, B-cell-depleted T cells, or PBMCs came the material, which was cDNA or gDNA.

In the study's own analysis: For nucleated cells, counts were estimated from reference gene primer amplification. Profiling relied on immunoSEQ multiplex PCR, and the TCRdb table lists in-frame clones only, not all of them. V, J and clone size derive from that table, while D and trimming were established from the DNA sequence. The table has under 400,000 clones, more than 70% seen once. Ages ranged from roughly 18 to 100 years, with residence in about 24 US areas. The CDR3 has 15 residues. Germline V gives CDR1 MGHDK, CDR2 SYGVNS. Trimming took 5 bases from V and 2 from J; bases not matched to a gene: 6.

This clonotype was sampled from a man aged 35-49 years in a cohort exposed to, infected with or recovered from COVID-19 (not recorded which). Material: PBMCs or T cells enriched from blood (not recorded which). The chain carries TRBV25-1 and TRBJ2-7; 10 bases fit TRBD2. CDR3 sequence: CASSTLAGVTYEQYF. The CDR3 DNA sequence: TGTGCCAGCAGTACTCTAGCGGGGGTTACCTACGAGCAGTACTTC.